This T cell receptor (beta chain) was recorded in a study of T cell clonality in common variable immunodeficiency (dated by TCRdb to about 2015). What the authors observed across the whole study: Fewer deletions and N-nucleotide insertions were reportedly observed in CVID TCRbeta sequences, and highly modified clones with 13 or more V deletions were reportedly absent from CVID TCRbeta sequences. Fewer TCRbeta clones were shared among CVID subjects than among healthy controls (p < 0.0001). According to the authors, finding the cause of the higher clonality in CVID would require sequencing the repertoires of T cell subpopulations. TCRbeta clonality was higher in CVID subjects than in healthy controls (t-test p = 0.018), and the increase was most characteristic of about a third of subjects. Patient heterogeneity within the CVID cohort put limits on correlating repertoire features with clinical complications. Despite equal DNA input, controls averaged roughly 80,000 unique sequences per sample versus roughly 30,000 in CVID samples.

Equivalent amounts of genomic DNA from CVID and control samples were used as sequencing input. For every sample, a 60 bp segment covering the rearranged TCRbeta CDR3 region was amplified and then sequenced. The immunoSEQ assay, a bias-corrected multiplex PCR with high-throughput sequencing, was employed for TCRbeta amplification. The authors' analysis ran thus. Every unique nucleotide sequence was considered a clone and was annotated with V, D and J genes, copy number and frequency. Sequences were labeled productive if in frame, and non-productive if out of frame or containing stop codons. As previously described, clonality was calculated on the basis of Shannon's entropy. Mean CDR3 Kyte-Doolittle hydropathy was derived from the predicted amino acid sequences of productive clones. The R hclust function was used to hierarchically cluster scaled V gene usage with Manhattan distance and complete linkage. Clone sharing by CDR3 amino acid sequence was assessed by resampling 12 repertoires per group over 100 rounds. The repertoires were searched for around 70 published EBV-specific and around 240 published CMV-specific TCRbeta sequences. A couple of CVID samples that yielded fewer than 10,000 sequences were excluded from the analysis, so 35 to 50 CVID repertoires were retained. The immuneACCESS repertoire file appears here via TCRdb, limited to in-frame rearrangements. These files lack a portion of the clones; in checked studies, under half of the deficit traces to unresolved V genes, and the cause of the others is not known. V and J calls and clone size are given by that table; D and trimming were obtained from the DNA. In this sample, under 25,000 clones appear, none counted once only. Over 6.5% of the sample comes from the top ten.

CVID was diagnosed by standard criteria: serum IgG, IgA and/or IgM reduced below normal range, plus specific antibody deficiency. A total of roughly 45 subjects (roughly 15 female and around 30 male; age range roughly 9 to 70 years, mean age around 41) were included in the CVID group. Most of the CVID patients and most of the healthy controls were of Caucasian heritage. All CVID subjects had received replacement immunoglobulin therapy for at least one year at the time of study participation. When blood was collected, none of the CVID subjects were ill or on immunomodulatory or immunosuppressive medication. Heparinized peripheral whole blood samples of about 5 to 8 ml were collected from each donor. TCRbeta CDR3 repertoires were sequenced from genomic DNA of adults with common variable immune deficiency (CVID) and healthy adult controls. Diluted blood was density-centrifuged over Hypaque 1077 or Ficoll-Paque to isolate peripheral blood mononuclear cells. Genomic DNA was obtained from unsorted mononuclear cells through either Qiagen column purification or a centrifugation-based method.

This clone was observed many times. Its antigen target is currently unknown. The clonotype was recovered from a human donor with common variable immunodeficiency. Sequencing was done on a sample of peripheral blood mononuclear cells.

The CDR3 reads CAWSVTTANSPLHF. The sequenced part of the CDR3 DNA is TGTGCCTGGAGTGTGACGACAGCCAATTCACCC. In this chain, TRBV30 is recombined with TRBJ1-6; TRBD1 is a weak D gene call, 5 bases matching. The CDR3 end is not reached by the read, which stops 3 residues before it; the germline J gene fills it in. CDR1 and CDR2, per the germline V gene (reference sequence), are GTSNPN and SVGIG. Trimming removed 0 bases from V and 7 bases from J, leaving 10 bases between the germline ends. Its CDR3 holds 14 amino acids, cysteine through phenylalanine. Only the CDR3 bases that were read are kept: 33 of them, in frame from base 1.